Listed below are T cell receptor beta chains from one sample, sequenced in a study of T-cell reconstitution after alpha-beta-depleted transplantation in children. Via MiXCR, TCRdb re-called the PCR reads, giving one row per CDR3 protein. The table lists approximately 400,000 distinct CDR3 sequences, about a tenth of them singletons. This material consisted of PBMCs from the stem cell graft donor, taken from the stem cell graft. The receptors derive from a human donor who donated a stem cell graft to a child with acute myeloid leukemia. Both conserved end residues are part of each CDR3. The D gene is left open where the match is weak. Clone size appears in some rows only: once, few, many, or a class for an expanded clone.

many | - | TRBJ2-4 | TRBV10-3 | TGTGCCATCAGTGAGTCTGACATAAAGGGACCGAACATTCAGTACTTC | CAISESDIKGPNIQYF
few | - | TRBJ2-7 | TRBV14 | TGTGCCAGCAGCCTGGGACAAAGGATAGCCTACGAGCAGTACTTC | CASSLGQRIAYEQYF
few | - | TRBJ2-1 | TRBV18 | TGTGCCAGCTCAGAGACAAACACCTACAATGAGCAGTTCTTC | CASSETNTYNEQFF
few | TRBD2 | TRBJ2-3 | TRBV27 | TGTGCCAGCAGTTTCCTCCGGCTAGCGGGGGGGAGAGATACGCAGTATTTT | CASSFLRLAGGRDTQYF
few | - | TRBJ1-5 | TRBV4-1 | TGCGCCAGCAGCCAAGATATTGCCGGTCGGCCCCAGCATTTT | CASSQDIAGRPQHF
many | - | TRBJ1-1 | TRBV7-9 | TGTGCCAGCAGCTCCCCCGTACGTGGATTTGGCACTGAAGCTTTCTTT | CASSSPVRGFGTEAFF
- | - | TRBJ1-5 | TRBV6-1 | TGTGCCAGCCGGACCGGGGGCGGTAGCAATCAGCCCCAGCATTTT | CASRTGGGSNQPQHF
few | - | TRBJ2-3 | TRBV20-1 | TGCAGTGCTAGTTTGGCAACTAGCACAGATACGCAGTATTTT | CSASLATSTDTQYF
few | - | TRBJ2-7 | TRBV29-1 | TGCAGCGTTGAAGCCGGGACCGGTACCTACGAGCAGTACTTC | CSVEAGTGTYEQYF
few | - | TRBJ2-1 | TRBV20-1 | TGCAGTGCTAGTATGGGCCGACAGTCGTACAATGAGCAGTTCTTC | CSASMGRQSYNEQFF
many | TRBD2 | TRBJ2-5 | TRBV7-8 | TGTGCCAGCAGCCACAAGGGGTTTAGCGGGATGGGGACCCAGTACTTC | CASSHKGFSGMGTQYF
few | - | TRBJ1-1 | TRBV5-1 | TGCGCCAGCAGCTTGCTTATAGCGGGGAACACTGAAGCTTTCTTT | CASSLLIAGNTEAFF
few | TRBD2 | TRBJ2-7 | TRBV20-1 | TGCAGTGCCCACCCCGGGACTAGCGGGAGGGCCGGCGAGCAGTACTTC | CSAHPGTSGRAGEQYF
few | - | TRBJ2-7 | TRBV20-1 | TGCAGTGCTAGAAGCGGGCGCTCCTACGAGCAGTACTTC | CSARSGRSYEQYF
many | - | TRBJ2-1 | TRBV30 | TGTGCCTGGAGTGTAACCGGCAGTGAGCAGTTCTTC | CAWSVTGSEQFF
- | - | TRBJ2-7 | TRBV20-1 | TGCAGTGCTAGTCTTGCGCACGAGCAGTACTTC | CSASLAHEQYF
- | TRBD1 | TRBJ2-7 | TRBV4-1 | TGCGCCAGCAGCCAGTACCCAGGGACAGGGGTCCCCTACGAGCAGTACTTC | CASSQYPGTGVPYEQYF
- | - | TRBJ2-3 | TRBV5-1 | TGCGCCAGCAGCTTGCAGTTATCCAACACAGATACGCAGTATTTT | CASSLQLSNTDTQYF
few | TRBD2 | TRBJ2-2 | TRBV7-3 | TGTGCCAGCAGCTTAACCAGCGGGATAGTGTCCGGGGAGCTGTTTTTT | CASSLTSGIVSGELFF
few | TRBD1 | TRBJ2-1 | TRBV29-1 | TGCAGCGTTGTTCCCCGACAGGGCCAAAGCTCCTACAATGAGCAGTTCTTC | CSVVPRQGQSSYNEQFF
few | - | TRBJ2-1 | TRBV6-1 | TGTGCCAGCAATGAAGCGCCTCGGGTCAATGAGCAGTTCTTC | CASNEAPRVNEQFF
few | TRBD2 | TRBJ2-2 | TRBV5-1 | TGCGCCAGCAGCTTCGGACTAGCGGGAGTCGACACCGGGGAGCTGTTTTTT | CASSFGLAGVDTGELFF
- | - | TRBJ1-5 | TRBV2 | TGTGCCAGCAGGGAAGCTTATAGCAATCAGCCCCAGCATTTT | CASREAYSNQPQHF
- | - | TRBJ2-1 | TRBV29-1 | TGCAGCGCCTCGAGGACCGCGGGGACTCACTCCTACAATGAGCAGTTCTTC | CSASRTAGTHSYNEQFF
- | TRBD1 | TRBJ1-5 | TRBV5-1 | TGCGCCAGCAGCACAGGGGGCAGGGATCAGCCCCAGCATTTT | CASSTGGRDQPQHF
few | - | TRBJ2-1 | TRBV5-6 | TGTGCCAGCAGCTCCGAGTCCTACAATGAGCAGTTCTTC | CASSSESYNEQFF
- | - | TRBJ2-2 | TRBV29-1 | TGCAGCGTATTGGGGTTCGGGGAGCTGTTTTTT | CSVLGFGELFF
few | - | TRBJ2-1 | TRBV7-9 | TGTGCCAGCAGCATGACAGCGGGTGAGCAGTTCTTC | CASSMTAGEQFF
many | TRBD2 | TRBJ2-3 | TRBV20-1 | TGCAGTGCTACCCGAAGACTAGCCGGAGATACGCAGTATTTT | CSATRRLAGDTQYF
few | TRBD1 | TRBJ2-6 | TRBV18 | TGTGCCAGCTCACCACTTGGACAGGGGGCGCCTGGGGCCAACGTCCTGACTTTC | CASSPLGQGAPGANVLTF
few | TRBD1 | TRBJ2-1 | TRBV6-5 | TGTGCCAGCAGTAACTCCGGGACAGGGCCCTACGGGGAGCAGTTCTTC | CASSNSGTGPYGEQFF
few | TRBD1 | TRBJ2-7 | TRBV12-3/TRBV12-4 | TGTGCCAGCAGTTTAGGGACAGGGTCTCTGGTATACGAGCAGTACTTC | CASSLGTGSLVYEQYF
few | - | TRBJ2-2 | TRBV14 | TGTGCCAGCAGCCCAGACGAGAACACCGGGGAGCTGTTTTTT | CASSPDENTGELFF
many | TRBD1 | TRBJ1-5 | TRBV20-1 | TGCAGTGCTAGAGATGGCAGGGGGTATCAGCCCCAGCATTTT | CSARDGRGYQPQHF
many | TRBD2 | TRBJ2-1 | TRBV5-1 | TGCGCCAGCAGCTTGGGCTTTAAAGCGGGAGCGAATGAGCAGTTCTTC | CASSLGFKAGANEQFF
few | TRBD2 | TRBJ2-7 | TRBV9 | TGTGCCAGCAGCGTAGGGACCGTAGCGGGAGGGCCCTACGAGCAGTACTTC | CASSVGTVAGGPYEQYF
many | TRBD2 | TRBJ2-1 | TRBV5-6 | TGTGCCAGCAGCGCGACTAGCGGGAGGGCCAAATACAATGAGCAGTTCTTC | CASSATSGRAKYNEQFF